Included here is one T cell receptor beta chain sequence, with context. The data derive from a study of OX40 agonist ivuxolimab in advanced cancers. CDR1 is MNHEY and CDR2 is SVGAGI in the germline V gene. The CDR3 extends over 12 amino acids. The germline V and J ends were trimmed by 2 bases and 4 bases, with 6 bases remaining between them. Measured with immunoSEQ multiplex PCR; TCRdb has only the in-frame clones, and not every one. The sample lists about 83,000 clones, 75% to 95% occurring once. The chain recombines TRBV6-5 with TRBJ2-7; possibly TRBD1 or TRBD2 for D (5 bases each). The specimen comprised CD4+ or CD8+ T cells sorted from blood, sampled in a trial of the OX40 agonist ivuxolimab. The sequence derives from an adult with an advanced solid tumor such as melanoma, head and neck, liver or kidney cancer. DNA for the CDR3: TGTGCCAGCAGTTACGAGGGGTACGAGCAGTACGTC. Translating gives CASSYEGYEQYV.